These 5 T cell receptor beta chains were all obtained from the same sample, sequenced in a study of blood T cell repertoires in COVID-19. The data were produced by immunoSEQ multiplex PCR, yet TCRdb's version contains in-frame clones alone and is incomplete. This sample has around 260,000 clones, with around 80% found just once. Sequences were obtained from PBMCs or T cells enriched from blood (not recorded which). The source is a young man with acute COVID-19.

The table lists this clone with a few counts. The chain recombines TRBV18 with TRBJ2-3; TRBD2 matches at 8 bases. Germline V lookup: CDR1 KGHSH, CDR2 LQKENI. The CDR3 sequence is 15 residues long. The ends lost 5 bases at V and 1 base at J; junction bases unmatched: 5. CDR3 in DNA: TGTGCCAGCTCATCAAGTAGCGGGGGCACAGATACGCAGTATTTT. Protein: CASSSSSGGTDTQYF.

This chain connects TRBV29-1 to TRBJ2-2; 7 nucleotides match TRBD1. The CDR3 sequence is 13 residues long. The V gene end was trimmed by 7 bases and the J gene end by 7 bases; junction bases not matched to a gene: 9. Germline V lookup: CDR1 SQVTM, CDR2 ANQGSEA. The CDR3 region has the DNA TGCAGCGGAGAGACAGGGATAGGCGGGGAGCTGTTTTTT. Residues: CSGETGIGGELFF.

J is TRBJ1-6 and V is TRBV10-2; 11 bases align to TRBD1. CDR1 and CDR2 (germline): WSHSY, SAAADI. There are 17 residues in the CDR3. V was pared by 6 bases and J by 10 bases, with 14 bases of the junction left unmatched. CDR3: CASSEDRGRSAISPLHF. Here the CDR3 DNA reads TGCGCCAGCAGCGAGGACAGGGGGCGCTCCGCAATCTCACCCCTCCACTTT.

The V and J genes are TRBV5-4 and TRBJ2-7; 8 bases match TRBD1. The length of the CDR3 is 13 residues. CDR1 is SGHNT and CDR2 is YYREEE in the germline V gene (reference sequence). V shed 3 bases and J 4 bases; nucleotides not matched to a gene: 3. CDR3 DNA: TGTGCCAGCAGCTATGGACAGGGTTACGAGCAGTACGTC. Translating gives CASSYGQGYEQYV.

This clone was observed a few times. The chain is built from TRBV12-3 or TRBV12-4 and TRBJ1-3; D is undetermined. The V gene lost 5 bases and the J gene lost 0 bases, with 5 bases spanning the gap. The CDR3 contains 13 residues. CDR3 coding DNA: TGTGCCAGCAGTCTTTACTCTGGAAACACCATATATTTT. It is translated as CASSLYSGNTIYF.